The 7 T cell receptor beta chains presented below share a single source sample, sequenced in a study of blood T cell repertoires in COVID-19 (dated by TCRdb to between 2020 and 2021). Libraries were constructed by the immunoSEQ multiplex PCR assay. TCRdb holds this immuneACCESS table with in-frame rearrangements only. Some clones are missing; in checked studies, unresolved V genes explain under half, and the rest has no known cause. This sample has 250,000 to 300,000 clones in its table, and around 83% of those were observed once. The ten most abundant clones make up 4.5% to 6% of the sample. Sequenced sample: PBMCs or T cells enriched from blood (not recorded which). The source is a man between 40 and 49 years old who had been exposed to COVID-19.

A few counts support this clone. The CDR3 nucleotides are TGTGCCAGCAGTTTACGCCGGTTGGGGGGGGCTGATGAAAAACTGTTTTTT. Protein: CASSLRRLGGADEKLFF. This rearrangement joins TRBV27 to TRBJ1-4; weak D call: TRBD1 (6 bases). The germline V gene encodes CDR1 MNHEY and CDR2 SMNVEV (reference sequence). V lost 2 bases and J lost 6, with 19 bases in between. This CDR3 is 17 amino acids long.

V usage is TRBV7-9 and J usage is TRBJ1-2; possible D gene TRBD1, 5 bases. The CDR3 totals 15 residues. Germline CDR1 and CDR2: SEHNR and FQNEAQ (reference sequence). The germline V and J ends were trimmed by 1 base and 4 bases, with 13 bases remaining between them. CDR3 coding DNA: TGTGCCAGCAGCTTAGGGTACAGGCGCTCCTATGGCTACACCTTC. Its protein is CASSLGYRRSYGYTF.

This clone was counted between two and nine times. V gene TRBV29-1 combines with J gene TRBJ1-2, with TRBD1 matching over 12 bases. The germline V gene encodes CDR1 SQVTM and CDR2 ANQGSEA. The ends lost 6 bases at V and 2 bases at J; junction bases unmatched: 7. The CDR3 is 15 amino acids. The CDR3: CSVAPGTGGNYGYTF. CDR3 nucleotides: TGCAGCGTCGCCCCCGGGACAGGGGGCAACTATGGCTACACCTTC.

Remarks on this clone: An end of the junction differs from the germline gene, which may be a read error. The chain uses TRBV7-9 and TRBJ2-2, with 7 bases lining up with TRBD2. The CDR3 runs 15 residues. CDR1 is SEHNR, CDR2 FQNEAQ, per germline (reference sequence). CDR3 in amino acids: CASSWTGTNNGELFF. The CDR3 nucleotides read TGTGCCAGCAGCTGGACCGGGACTAACAACGGGGAGCTGTTTTTT.

The chain has TRBV6-6 and TRBJ2-7, with 10 bases matching TRBD2. The V segment lost 6 bases and the J segment 1 base; nucleotides outside the gene matches: 6. Germline CDR1 reads MNHNY; CDR2 reads SVGAGI (reference sequence). The length of the CDR3 is 15 residues. The CDR3 sequence: CASSRSGRPSYEQYF. CDR3 sequence (DNA): TGTGCCAGCAGCCGTAGCGGGAGGCCGTCCTACGAGCAGTACTTC.

The chain links TRBV10-1 to TRBJ2-1; TRBD2 matches 11 bases. After removal of 3 bases from V and 6 bases from J, the junction contained 4 bases not matched to a gene. Per germline, CDR1 WNHNN and CDR2 SYGVQD (reference sequence). The CDR3 extends over 15 amino acids. The chain's CDR3 is CASSELAGATNEQFF. The CDR3 bases are TGCGCCAGCAGTGAACTAGCGGGAGCTACCAATGAGCAGTTCTTC.

CDR3 loop: CASRPDRTYGYTF. DNA of the CDR3: TGCGCCAGCAGGCCGGACAGGACCTATGGCTACACCTTC. The rearrangement joins TRBV5-1 to TRBJ1-2; 7 nucleotides line up with TRBD1. CDR3 length: 13 amino acids. The ends lost 5 bases at V and 4 bases at J; junction bases unmatched: 5. Looked up from germline, CDR1 is SGHRS and CDR2 is YFSETQ.